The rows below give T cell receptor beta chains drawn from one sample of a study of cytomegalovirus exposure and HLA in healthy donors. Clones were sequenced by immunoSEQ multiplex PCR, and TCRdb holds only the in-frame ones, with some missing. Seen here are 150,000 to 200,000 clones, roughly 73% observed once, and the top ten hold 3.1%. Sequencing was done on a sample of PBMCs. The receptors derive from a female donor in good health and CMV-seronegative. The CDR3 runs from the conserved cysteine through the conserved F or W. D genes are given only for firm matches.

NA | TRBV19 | CASSRTNEKLFF
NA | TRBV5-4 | CASSLRSQGYGYTF
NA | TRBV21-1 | CASSKGERDRYNEQFF
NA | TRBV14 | CASSQVRANTGELFF
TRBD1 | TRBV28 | CASSLPGQVNTEAFF
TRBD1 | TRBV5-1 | CASSLEGQSSGNTIYF
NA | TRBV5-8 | CASKGLGGPFYEQYF
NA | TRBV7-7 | CASSLIPKGLETQYF
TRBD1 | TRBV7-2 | CASSRQGAQETQYF
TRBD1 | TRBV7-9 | CASSTGDSRAEAFF
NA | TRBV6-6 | CASSYGASEQYF
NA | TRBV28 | CASSPNRLWAFF
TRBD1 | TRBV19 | CASSDPGTAPYGYTF
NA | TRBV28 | CASSLQLITGNQPQHF
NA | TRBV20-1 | CSARTVANTF
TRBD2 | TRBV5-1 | CASSPGTSGQETQYF
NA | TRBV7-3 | CASSLDSQNYGYTF
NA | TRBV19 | CASSTRQIDRGGTEAFF
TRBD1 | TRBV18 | CASSGTGVDQPQHF
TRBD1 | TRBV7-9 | CASGWDRAIGRNYEQYF
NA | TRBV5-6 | CASSLGTGSIDTQYF
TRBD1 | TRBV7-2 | CASSLEGGLSPLHF
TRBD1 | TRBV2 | CASRQTGSSGNTIYF
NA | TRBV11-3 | CASSLIFTGELFF
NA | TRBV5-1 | CASSSSNTGELFF
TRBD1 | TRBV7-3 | CASSPSDRNSYEQYF
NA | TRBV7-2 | CASSPQVATNEKLFF
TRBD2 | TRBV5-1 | CASSLGTSGSTACNEQFF
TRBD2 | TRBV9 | CASSVGSSGSWETQYF
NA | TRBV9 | CASSVEGLLQETQYF
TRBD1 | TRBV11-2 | CASSPGQGGYGYTF
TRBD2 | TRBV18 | CASSQPTSVHYEQYF
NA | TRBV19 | CASSPPRTANQPQHF
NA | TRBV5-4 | CASSLVGAGDTEAFF
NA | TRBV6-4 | CASSPTETGELFF
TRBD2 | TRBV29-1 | CSVGSGGSSGANVLTF
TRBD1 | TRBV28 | CASRPPGTGGPDDYGYTF
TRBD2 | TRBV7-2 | CASNDRGGLETGELFF
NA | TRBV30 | CAWRGQGYGQYF
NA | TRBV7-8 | CASSLAALQETQYF
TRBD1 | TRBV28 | CASSPYRQGKRYNEQFF